These T cell receptor beta chains were read from a single sample in a study of STAT5B mutations in CD4+ large granular lymphocyte leukemia. Sequencing was performed with immunoSEQ multiplex PCR; in TCRdb, only in-frame clones are kept and a portion is missing. The repertoire holds about 22,000 clones, with 60% to 85% as singletons. The sequenced sample was CD4+ T cells from blood buffy coats. These receptors were collected from a human donor in good health. The CDR3 runs from the conserved cysteine through the conserved F or W. The order of the fields is D gene, J gene, V gene, clone size, CDR3 DNA, CDR3 protein. The D gene is left open where the match is weak. Expanded clones are given a class, and other clones once, few, many or no size at all.

D gene: TRBD2
J gene: TRBJ2-1
V gene: TRBV5-1
clone size: NA
CDR3 DNA: TGCGCCAGCAGCGTAAGGTGGGGGGGTACTTTCAATGAGCAGTTCTTC
CDR3 protein: CASSVRWGGTFNEQFF

D gene: NA
J gene: TRBJ2-7
V gene: TRBV7-2
clone size: NA
CDR3 DNA: TGTGCCAGCAGCTTAGAAGTTAGCTCCTACGAGCAGTACTTC
CDR3 protein: CASSLEVSSYEQYF

D gene: NA
J gene: TRBJ1-1
V gene: TRBV18
clone size: NA
CDR3 DNA: TGTGCCAGCTCACCAAATAGGGCAGAAGCTTTCTTT
CDR3 protein: CASSPNRAEAFF

D gene: NA
J gene: TRBJ1-1
V gene: TRBV28
clone size: NA
CDR3 DNA: TGTGCCAGCAGATCAAGGGTCGGGGCCAGGGGTCACACTGAAGCTTTCTTT
CDR3 protein: CASRSRVGARGHTEAFF

D gene: NA
J gene: TRBJ1-1
V gene: TRBV18
clone size: few
CDR3 DNA: TGTGCCAGCTCCCTCGGTGGCATCATGAACACTGAAGCTTTCTTT
CDR3 protein: CASSLGGIMNTEAFF

D gene: NA
J gene: TRBJ1-1
V gene: TRBV30
clone size: few
CDR3 DNA: TGTGCCTGGATGAAGGGTTTTATGAACACTGAAGCTTTCTTT
CDR3 protein: CAWMKGFMNTEAFF

D gene: NA
J gene: TRBJ2-3
V gene: TRBV5-4
clone size: NA
CDR3 DNA: TGTGCCAGCAGTTGGGGTCTCGGAGGAGGGGGGGGAGATACGCAGTATTTT
CDR3 protein: CASSWGLGGGGGDTQYF

D gene: TRBD1
J gene: TRBJ1-2
V gene: TRBV6-6
clone size: few
CDR3 DNA: TGTGCCAGCAGTTACCCCACTCTGGGACAGCGTTATGGCTACACCTTC
CDR3 protein: CASSYPTLGQRYGYTF

D gene: NA
J gene: TRBJ1-2
V gene: TRBV7-9
clone size: NA
CDR3 DNA: TGTGCCAGCAGCTCCAACCAGGCGCTGCGTGGCTACACCTTC
CDR3 protein: CASSSNQALRGYTF

D gene: NA
J gene: TRBJ1-2
V gene: TRBV15
clone size: once
CDR3 DNA: TGTGCCACCAGCAGAGATCTGGAGGGGGCTAACTATGGCTACACCTTC
CDR3 protein: CATSRDLEGANYGYTF

D gene: NA
J gene: TRBJ2-1
V gene: TRBV15
clone size: NA
CDR3 DNA: TGTGCCACCAGCAGATCCCTAGCGGAGCAGTTCTTC
CDR3 protein: CATSRSLAEQFF

D gene: TRBD2
J gene: TRBJ2-3
V gene: TRBV20-1
clone size: NA
CDR3 DNA: TGCAGTCAGGGACTAGCGGCGCAGTATTTT
CDR3 protein: CSQGLAAQYF

D gene: NA
J gene: TRBJ1-2
V gene: TRBV30
clone size: NA
CDR3 DNA: TGTGCCTGGAGGGGACCCGCTCCTCGTCCCACCTTC
CDR3 protein: CAWRGPAPRPTF

D gene: NA
J gene: TRBJ2-7
V gene: TRBV30
clone size: NA
CDR3 DNA: TGTGCCTGGGGGAAGTGGTCCTACGAGCAGTACTTC
CDR3 protein: CAWGKWSYEQYF

D gene: NA
J gene: TRBJ1-2
V gene: TRBV6-1
clone size: once
CDR3 DNA: TGTGCCAGCAGTTTCGGCGGTAACTATGGCTACACCTTC
CDR3 protein: CASSFGGNYGYTF

D gene: NA
J gene: TRBJ2-5
V gene: TRBV7-2
clone size: once
CDR3 DNA: TGTGCCAGCAGCTCTACCCGACAGAGCCTCCAAGAGACCCAGTACTTC
CDR3 protein: CASSSTRQSLQETQYF

D gene: NA
J gene: TRBJ1-1
V gene: TRBV14
clone size: NA
CDR3 DNA: TGTGCCAGCAGCCAGCCCGACGTCAAGAACACTGAAGCTTTCTTT
CDR3 protein: CASSQPDVKNTEAFF

D gene: TRBD1
J gene: TRBJ2-7
V gene: TRBV5-1
clone size: NA
CDR3 DNA: TGCGCCAGCAGCTTGAATAAGGGGGCGCAGGTCGGCTACGAGCAGTACTTC
CDR3 protein: CASSLNKGAQVGYEQYF

D gene: TRBD2
J gene: TRBJ2-2
V gene: TRBV19
clone size: NA
CDR3 DNA: TGTGCCAGTAGTACCCAAGCGGGGGACACGTTCACCGGGGAGCTGTTTTTT
CDR3 protein: CASSTQAGDTFTGELFF

D gene: NA
J gene: TRBJ1-2
V gene: TRBV11-2
clone size: NA
CDR3 DNA: TGTGCCAGCAGCCCCCTTTTCGGGGACGGCTACACCTTC
CDR3 protein: CASSPLFGDGYTF

D gene: NA
J gene: TRBJ2-7
V gene: TRBV6-5
clone size: NA
CDR3 DNA: TGTGCCAGCAGTTACTCGTTCGACAGCTCCTACGAGCAGTACTTC
CDR3 protein: CASSYSFDSSYEQYF

D gene: NA
J gene: TRBJ2-5
V gene: TRBV18
clone size: NA
CDR3 DNA: TGTGCCAGCTCACCATCCGGGACGGGAGAGACCCAGTACTTC
CDR3 protein: CASSPSGTGETQYF

D gene: TRBD1
J gene: TRBJ2-7
V gene: TRBV2
clone size: few
CDR3 DNA: TGTGCCAGCAGTGTGGACAGGGGGGACTACTACGAGCAGTACTTC
CDR3 protein: CASSVDRGDYYEQYF